Listed here are 15 T cell receptor beta chains from one sample, sequenced in a study of blood T cell repertoires in COVID-19. Measured with immunoSEQ multiplex PCR; TCRdb has only the in-frame clones, and not every one. The data hold some 150,000 clones, with 84% observed a single time. The sample taken for sequencing was PBMCs or T cells enriched from blood (not recorded which). The receptors shown here come from a woman between 45 and 60 years old who had been exposed to COVID-19.

The gene calls are TRBV7-9 and TRBJ1-5; weak D call: TRBD1 (5 bases). This CDR3 contains 13 residues. The germline V gene encodes CDR1 SEHNR and CDR2 FQNEAQ (reference sequence). V dropped 5 bases and J dropped 5 bases, with 10 bases sitting between them. In DNA, the CDR3 is TGTGCCAGCAGCAACGGGGGTGATCAGCCCCAGCATTTT. This translates into CASSNGGDQPQHF.

CDR3 protein: CASSVDGSTDTQYF. The CDR3 DNA sequence: TGTGCCAGCAGCGTAGATGGCAGCACAGATACGCAGTATTTT. V is TRBV9 and J is TRBJ2-3; D gene unclear. Trimming left V 0 bases short and J 0 bases short, with 5 bases between. The germline V gene has CDR1 SGDLS and CDR2 YYNGEE. This CDR3 region has 14 residues. Combining the CDR3 with reference TRBV9 and TRBJ2-3 gives the whole variable domain DSGVTQTPKHLITATGQRVTLRCSPRSGDLSVYWYQQSLDQGLQFLIQYYNGEERAKGNILERFSAQQFPDLHSELNLSSLELGDSALYFCASSVDGSTDTQYFGPGTRLTVL.

About this clone itself: One junction end disagrees with the germline gene, perhaps due to a read error. The gene calls are TRBV3-1 (or the pseudogene TRBV3-2) and TRBJ1-1, with D possibly matching TRBD1 (6 bases). Per the germline V gene, CDR1 is LGHDT and CDR2 is YNNKEL (reference sequence). The CDR3 totals 17 residues. CDR3 sequence (DNA): TGTGCCAGCACCCAATCCCACCGCTTCCTAAGGGGGACTGAAGCTTTCTTT. Translating it yields CASTQSHRFLRGTEAFF.

The chain couples TRBV9 to TRBJ2-2; D might be TRBD2 (6 bases). V lost 5 bases and J lost 6, with 17 bases in between. CDR3 size: 15 residues. CDR1 and CDR2 (germline): SGDLS, YYNGEE. The CDR3 reads CASSGGGFFAGELFF. CDR3 sequence (DNA): TGTGCCAGCAGTGGGGGAGGTTTCTTCGCCGGGGAGCTGTTTTTT.

This clone occurred once. The chain links TRBV14 to TRBJ1-2; D remains ambiguous. The CDR3 has 12 amino acids. Germline CDR1 SGHDN, CDR2 FVKESK. Trimming left V 5 bases short and J 4 bases short, with 8 bases between. CDR3: CASSYDIYGYTF. The DNA of the CDR3 is TGTGCCAGCAGCTACGACATCTATGGCTACACCTTC.

The rearrangement uses TRBV7-2 and TRBJ1-2; 12 bases line up with TRBD1. The V and J ends lost 5 bases and 2 bases, in that order; junction bases with no gene match: 3. The germline CDR1 and CDR2 sequences are SGHTA and FQGNSA. This CDR3 has 15 amino acids. In nucleotides, the CDR3 is TGTGCCAGCAGCCAAGGGACAGGGGGCAACTATGGCTACACCTTC. Its translation is CASSQGTGGNYGYTF.

The V call is TRBV9, the J call TRBJ2-7, with 11 bases that match TRBD2. Germline lookup yields CDR1 SGDLS and CDR2 YYNGEE. V shed 4 bases, J shed 4 bases, and the junction held 4 bases outside the gene matches. The CDR3 runs to 14 residues. The CDR3 nucleotides read TGTGCCAGCAGCCCGGGACTAGCGGAATACGAGCAGTACTTC. Translation: CASSPGLAEYEQYF.

The count of this clone is one. This chain joins TRBV11-2 and TRBJ2-1, with a weak D call TRBD2 (6 bases). The CDR3 contains 16 residues. V shed 4 bases and J shed 3 bases, with 16 bases lying between them. Germline V lookup: CDR1 SGHAT, CDR2 FQNNGV. The CDR3 sequence: CASSSHTSPNYNEQFF. DNA of the CDR3: TGTGCCAGCAGCTCACACACTAGCCCGAACTACAATGAGCAGTTCTTC.

This chain uses TRBV9 with TRBJ1-1; no firm D call. CDR1 is SGDLS, CDR2 YYNGEE, per germline. The V and J ends lost 4 bases and 0 bases respectively, with 13 bases between them. The CDR3 contains 15 residues. For the CDR3, the DNA is TGTGCCAGCAGCCCGCGGGCCATAATGAACACTGAAGCTTTCTTT. Translated: CASSPRAIMNTEAFF. The variable domain in full, with the rest retrieved from reference TRBV9 and TRBJ1-1, is DSGVTQTPKHLITATGQRVTLRCSPRSGDLSVYWYQQSLDQGLQFLIQYYNGEERAKGNILERFSAQQFPDLHSELNLSSLELGDSALYFCASSPRAIMNTEAFFGQGTRLTVV.

The rearrangement joins TRBV19 to TRBJ1-1, with D possibly being TRBD1 (5 bases). V shed 0 bases and J shed 4 bases, with 12 bases lying between them. Germline values: CDR1 LNHDA, CDR2 SQIVND (reference sequence). The CDR3 contains 15 residues. CDR3 sequence reads: CASSIDGSGVTEAFF. The CDR3 bases are TGTGCCAGTAGTATAGACGGCTCGGGGGTCACTGAAGCTTTCTTT.

The V gene is TRBV12-3 or TRBV12-4, the J gene TRBJ1-1; weak D call: TRBD1 (5 bases). This CDR3 comprises 13 residues. V was trimmed by 5 bases and J by 1 base, leaving 8 bases between them. CDR3 amino acids: CASSPTGNTEAFF. The CDR3 DNA reads TGTGCCAGCAGTCCTACAGGGAACACTGAAGCTTTCTTT.

This clone was detected once. This chain links TRBV29-1 with TRBJ1-2; possibly TRBD1 for D (5 bases). V lost 7 bases and J lost 4, with 16 bases in between. The CDR3 has 13 residues. CDR1 and CDR2 (germline): SQVTM, ANQGSEA. The CDR3 bases are TGCAGCGCGGTACCGGGGGGTAGCTATGGCTACACCTTC. Translated: CSAVPGGSYGYTF.

V and J are TRBV4-1 and TRBJ2-1; possible D gene TRBD1, 5 bases. This CDR3 has 14 amino acids. CDR1 is MGHRA, CDR2 YSYEKL, per germline. V lost 3 bases to trimming and J lost 8 bases, with 14 bases between them. CDR3 DNA sequence: TGCGCCAGCAGCCATTCCTCTGGGGCCGATGAGCAGTTCTTC. Its protein is CASSHSSGADEQFF.

V and J are TRBV6-2 or TRBV6-3 and TRBJ1-3, with D unclear. CDR3 size: 14 residues. Trimming cost V 5 bases and J 2 bases, with 10 bases left between them. Germline loops: CDR1 MNHEY, CDR2 SVGEGT. The CDR3 spells CASSPRQTGNTIYF. The CDR3 DNA is TGTGCCAGCAGTCCCCGACAAACTGGAAACACCATATATTTT.

This clone was recorded a few times. The V and J genes are TRBV7-9 and TRBJ1-1, with TRBD1 as a possible D gene (6 bases). Germline V gives CDR1 SEHNR, CDR2 FQNEAQ (reference sequence). Trimming shortened V by 6 bases and J by 8 bases, and 13 bases separated the two germline ends. The CDR3 loop spans 12 amino acids. CDR3: CASRGRTEEAFF. The CDR3 coding sequence is TGTGCCAGCAGAGGAAGGACAGAGGAAGCTTTCTTT.